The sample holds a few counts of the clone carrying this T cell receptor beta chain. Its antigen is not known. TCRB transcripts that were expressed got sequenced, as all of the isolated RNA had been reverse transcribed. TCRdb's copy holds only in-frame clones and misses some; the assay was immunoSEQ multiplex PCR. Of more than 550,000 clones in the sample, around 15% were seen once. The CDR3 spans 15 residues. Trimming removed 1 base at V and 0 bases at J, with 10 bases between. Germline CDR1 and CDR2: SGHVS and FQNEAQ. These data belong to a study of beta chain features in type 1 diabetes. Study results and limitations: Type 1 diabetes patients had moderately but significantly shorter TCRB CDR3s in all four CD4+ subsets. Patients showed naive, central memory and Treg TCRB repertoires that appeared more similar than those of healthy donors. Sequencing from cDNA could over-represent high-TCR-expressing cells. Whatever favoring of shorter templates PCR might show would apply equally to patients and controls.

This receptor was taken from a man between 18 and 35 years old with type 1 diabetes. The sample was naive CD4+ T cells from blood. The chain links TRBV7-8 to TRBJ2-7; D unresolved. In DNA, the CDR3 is TGTGCCAGCAGCTTAGATCAAGGCGGCTCCTACGAGCAGTACTTC. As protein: CASSLDQGGSYEQYF.